What follows are 30 T cell receptor beta chains derived from one specimen sequenced in a study of early stage breast cancer tumors. Sequencing was performed with immunoSEQ multiplex PCR; in TCRdb, only in-frame clones are kept and a portion is missing. The sample yields about 72,000 clones, approximately 79% seen once. What was sequenced was blood. These receptors all stem from a person aged 55-75 years with breast cancer.

The chain has TRBV20-1 and TRBJ2-3; D unresolved. V gave up 5 bases and J gave up 2 bases, with 5 bases separating them. The CDR3 spans 11 residues. Germline assignment: CDR1 DFQATT and CDR2 SNEGSKA (reference sequence). The CDR3 protein is CSASLTDTQYF. CDR3 sequence (DNA): TGCAGTGCTTCTCTCACAGATACGCAGTATTTT.

This clone came up a few times. CDR3 amino acids: CATVRQQNEKLFF. CDR3 bases: TGTGCCACCGTACGACAGCAAAATGAAAAACTGTTTTTT. This sequence joins TRBV10-3 and TRBJ1-4; TRBD1 might be the D (5 bases). V was clipped by 10 bases and J by 5 bases, with 14 bases between them. Germline assignment: CDR1 ENHRY and CDR2 SYGVKD. The CDR3 has 13 residues.

The chain couples TRBV19 to TRBJ1-6; D gene uncertain. Germline V gene data show CDR1 as LNHDA and CDR2 as SQIVND (reference sequence). The CDR3 length is 15 residues. Trimming stripped 8 bases from V and 0 bases from J, with 11 bases between. In DNA, the CDR3 is TGTGCCAGTCATCCAAGGAGCTCCTATAATTCACCCCTCCACTTT. Translated, it gives CASHPRSSYNSPLHF.

This clone was found once. This sequence joins TRBV28 and TRBJ2-7; unclear D gene. CDR3 size: 13 residues. Trimming stripped 4 bases from V and 3 bases from J, with 10 bases between. From germline, CDR1 is MDHEN and CDR2 SYDVKM. The CDR3 region has the DNA TGTGCCAGCAGTTATGGAAGACTCTACGAGCAGTACTTC. Protein: CASSYGRLYEQYF.

The rearrangement links TRBV29-1 to TRBJ2-7; tentatively, D is TRBD2 (6 bases). This CDR3 is 10 amino acids long. V was pared by 8 bases and J by 5 bases, with 10 bases between. Germline CDR1 SQVTM, CDR2 ANQGSEA. The CDR3 here is CSLWRDEQYF. The CDR3 DNA follows: TGCAGCCTCTGGAGGGACGAGCAGTACTTC.

This clone was detected a few times. CDR3 sequence (DNA): TGTGCCAGTAGTTTCTCTAGCGGGGATATGTCCTACGAGCAGTACTTC. Protein sequence: CASSFSSGDMSYEQYF. The chain employs TRBV19 and TRBJ2-7, with TRBD2 matching 9 bases. The trim removed 5 bases at V and 1 base at J, leaving 9 bases unmatched. The CDR3 is 16 residues long. Germline V CDR1 and CDR2: LNHDA, SQIVND (reference sequence).

The J gene is TRBJ2-2, the V gene TRBV9, with D possibly TRBD2 on 6 matching bases. Trimming stripped 1 base from V and 4 bases from J, with 11 bases between. Looked up from germline, CDR1 is SGDLS and CDR2 is YYNGEE. This CDR3 region has 15 residues. CDR3 coding DNA: TGTGCCAGCAGCGTAAGTCGGACTACCACCGGGGAGCTGTTTTTT. As protein: CASSVSRTTTGELFF.

V usage is TRBV27 and J usage is TRBJ2-7, with D possibly TRBD1 on 6 matching bases. The V end lost 9 bases, the J end lost 4 bases, and 10 bases lay between the germline ends. Germline V lookup: CDR1 MNHEY, CDR2 SMNVEV (reference sequence). CDR3 length: 11 amino acids. The CDR3 coding sequence is TGTGCCAGTCAACAGGGTTACGAGCAGTACTTC. Its translation: CASQQGYEQYF.

This clone appeared once. The chain employs TRBV20-1 and TRBJ2-1, with a tentative D call TRBD2 (5 bases). Germline V gene sequence: CDR1 DFQATT, CDR2 SNEGSKA (reference sequence). This CDR3 region has 11 residues. V was pared by 5 bases and J by 6 bases, with 8 bases between. Written as DNA, the CDR3 is TGCAGTGCTGATACTAGCAATGAGCAGTTCTTC. This sequence encodes CSADTSNEQFF.

The chain links TRBV19 to TRBJ2-1; weak D call: TRBD2 (6 bases). Germline V CDR1 and CDR2: LNHDA, SQIVND (reference sequence). The CDR3 length is 12 residues. The V end lost 6 bases, the J end lost 4 bases, and 7 bases lay between the germline ends. CDR3 protein: CASSAGYNEQFF. CDR3 DNA: TGTGCCAGTAGCGCGGGATACAATGAGCAGTTCTTC.

The chain uses TRBV2 and TRBJ2-5, with D possibly being TRBD1 or TRBD2 (5 bases each). Germline V CDR1 and CDR2: SNHLY, FYNNEI. This CDR3 has 13 residues. V shed 10 bases and J shed 4 bases, with 16 bases lying between them. For the CDR3, the DNA is TGTGCCACCTTTGGGACGTCGGGAGAGACCCAGTACTTC. The encoded protein is CATFGTSGETQYF.

The genes are TRBV18 and TRBJ2-5, with D maybe TRBD2 (5 bases). Trimming removed 3 bases from V and 5 bases from J, with 10 bases in between. CDR3 length: 13 residues. The germline V gene has CDR1 KGHSH and CDR2 LQKENI. CDR3 sequence: CASSPGRTETQYF. In DNA, the CDR3 is TGTGCCAGCTCACCGGGGAGAACGGAGACCCAGTACTTC. The full variable domain, completed using reference TRBV18 and TRBJ2-5, is NAGVMQNPRHLVRRRGQEARLRCSPMKGHSHVYWYRQLPEEGLKFMVYLQKENIIDESGMPKERFSAEFPKEGPSILRIQQVVRGDSAAYFCASSPGRTETQYFGPGTRLLVL.

This chain links TRBV6-5 with TRBJ2-2; D may be TRBD1 or TRBD2 (5 bases each). The V and J ends lost 8 bases and 8 bases respectively, with 18 bases between them. This CDR3 comprises 14 residues. The germline V gene has CDR1 MNHEY and CDR2 SVGAGI. DNA for the CDR3: TGTGCCAGCTTTAGCGACAGAGGTCTAGGGGAGCTGTTTTTT. As protein: CASFSDRGLGELFF.

The genes are TRBV7-3 and TRBJ2-1, with TRBD2 matching over 9 bases. In germline, CDR1 is SGHTA, CDR2 FQGTGA. V shed 8 bases, J shed 6 bases, and the junction held 5 bases outside the gene matches. The CDR3 covers 13 residues. CDR3 loop: CASASGVGNEQFF. CDR3 coding DNA: TGTGCCAGCGCTAGCGGGGTGGGCAATGAGCAGTTCTTC.

This chain connects TRBV7-2 to TRBJ1-1; D gene unclear. V was pared by 3 bases and J by 8 bases, with 10 bases between. The germline V gene has CDR1 SGHTA and CDR2 FQGNSA. The CDR3 covers 12 residues. CDR3 region: CASSFGRKEAFF. The CDR3 nucleotides read TGTGCCAGCAGCTTCGGGAGGAAAGAAGCTTTCTTT. The full variable domain, in which reference TRBV7-2 and TRBJ1-1 provide the parts outside the CDR3, is GAGVSQSPSNKVTEKGKDVELRCDPISGHTALYWYRQSLGQGLEFLIYFQGNSAPDKSGLPSDRFSAERTGGSVSTLTIQRTQQEDSAVYLCASSFGRKEAFFGQGTRLTVV.

V is TRBV19 and J is TRBJ1-6, with unresolved D. The CDR3 contains 12 residues. The V gene's germline CDR1 is LNHDA and CDR2 SQIVND (reference sequence). Trimming cost V 4 bases and J 14 bases, with 12 bases left between them. The CDR3 region has the DNA TGTGCCAGTAGTACCCCAGGTTGGGCCCTCCACTTT. Translating gives CASSTPGWALHF.

This clone was observed once. The CDR3 spells CASSVGLARAETQYF. The CDR3, as DNA: TGTGCCAGCAGCGTAGGACTAGCCCGAGCAGAGACCCAGTACTTC. The V and J genes are TRBV9 and TRBJ2-5, with TRBD2 matching 7 bases. The junction had 6 bases not matched to a gene; V was cut back by 0 bases and J by 4 bases. CDR3 length: 15 residues. Germline lookup yields CDR1 SGDLS and CDR2 YYNGEE.

This clone was detected once. The chain couples TRBV30 to TRBJ1-5; no clear D gene. This CDR3 has 13 amino acids. V was clipped by 3 bases and J by 5 bases, with 11 bases between them. Germline CDR1 GTSNPN, CDR2 SVGIG (reference sequence). CDR3 sequence (DNA): TGTGCCTGGAGCGCTTGGAGGGATCAGCCCCAGCATTTT. It is translated as CAWSAWRDQPQHF.

This clone was seen just once. One junction end does not reproduce the germline sequence, and a read error may be involved. The chain uses TRBV30 and TRBJ2-5; D uncertain. The CDR3 runs 12 residues. Germline CDR1 is GTSNPN and CDR2 is SVGIG (reference sequence). The CDR3: CVWMGNQETQYF. CDR3 bases: TGTGTCTGGATGGGAAATCAAGAGACCCAGTACTTC.

This clone has a handful of counts. J is TRBJ1-5 and V is TRBV5-1; a possible D gene is TRBD1 (6 bases). Trimming left V 4 bases short and J 4 bases short, with 9 bases between. This CDR3 has 13 amino acids. Germline V gene lookup returns CDR1 SGHRS and CDR2 YFSETQ. This chain's CDR3 is CASSPGQNQPQHF. In nucleotides, the CDR3 is TGCGCCAGCAGCCCCGGACAGAATCAGCCCCAGCATTTT. Together with reference TRBV5-1 and TRBJ1-5, the CDR3 gives the full variable domain: KAGVTQTPRYLIKTRGQQVTLSCSPISGHRSVSWYQQTPGQGLQFLFEYFSETQRNKGNFPGRFSGRQFSNSRSEMNVSTLELGDSALYLCASSPGQNQPQHFGDGTRLSIL.

J is TRBJ1-4 and V is TRBV30; D remains unclear. Trimming shortened V by 0 bases and J by 12 bases, and 17 bases separated the two germline ends. Germline CDR1 is GTSNPN and CDR2 is SVGIG (reference sequence). The CDR3 consists of 14 residues. The CDR3 DNA sequence: TGTGCCTGGAGTGTACAAGGTGTCTCTATTGAACTGTTTTTT. Translated, it gives CAWSVQGVSIELFF. Combining the CDR3 with reference TRBV30 and TRBJ1-4 gives the whole variable domain SQTIHQWPATLVQPVGSPLSLECTVEGTSNPNLYWYRQAAGRGLQLLFYSVGIGQISSEVPQNLSASRPQDRQFILSSKKLLLSDSGFYLCAWSVQGVSIELFFGSGTQLSVL.

The chain combines TRBV5-1 with TRBJ2-2, with TRBD1 as a possible D gene (5 bases). The CDR3 runs to 13 residues. Germline values: CDR1 SGHRS, CDR2 YFSETQ. Trimming cost V 1 base and J 7 bases, with 8 bases left between them. The CDR3 DNA reads TGCGCCAGCAGCTTGAAAGGGGACGGGGAGCTGTTTTTT. The encoded protein is CASSLKGDGELFF.

This chain uses TRBV5-6 with TRBJ2-2; no reliable D call. Trimming pared 0 bases from V and 0 bases from J, leaving 3 bases between. The CDR3 sequence is 14 residues long. Germline V gene lookup returns CDR1 SGHDT and CDR2 YYEEEE. CDR3 in DNA: TGTGCCAGCAGCTTGGCCCCGAACACCGGGGAGCTGTTTTTT. Translating it yields CASSLAPNTGELFF.

This chain joins TRBV6-1 and TRBJ2-3; D not certain. CDR3 length: 14 residues. Germline V gene sequence: CDR1 MNHNS, CDR2 SASEGT. Between the trimmed V and J ends, which lost 6 bases and 0 bases, there was a span of 10 bases. CDR3 DNA sequence: TGTGCCAGCAGGCAAATGGACAGCACAGATACGCAGTATTTT. Encoded protein: CASRQMDSTDTQYF.

This clone has only one observation. Within the sample, other DNA sequences also encode this same CDR3. The gene calls are TRBV18 and TRBJ1-2; D remains ambiguous. Germline values: CDR1 KGHSH, CDR2 LQKENI. CDR3 length equals 13 residues. V was clipped by 3 bases and J by 2 bases, with 7 bases between them. CDR3: CASSPGGNYGYTF. CDR3 in DNA: TGTGCCAGCTCACCGGGAGGAAACTATGGCTACACCTTC.

This clone has more than one count but fewer than ten. This chain joins TRBV10-3 and TRBJ1-2, with D maybe TRBD1 (5 bases). Germline assignment: CDR1 ENHRY and CDR2 SYGVKD. V dropped 8 bases and J dropped 0 bases, with 10 bases sitting between them. This CDR3 is built from 13 residues. The CDR3 loop is CAIARDANYGYTF. In DNA, the CDR3 is TGTGCCATCGCCAGGGACGCTAACTATGGCTACACCTTC.

V and J are TRBV9 and TRBJ2-3; D gene unclear. Trimming took off 2 bases at V and 4 bases at J, with 2 bases between the two ends. CDR1 SGDLS and CDR2 YYNGEE come from the germline V gene. The CDR3 is 11 residues long. The CDR3, as DNA: TGTGCCAGCAGCGTTCCAGATACGCAGTATTTT. Its protein is CASSVPDTQYF.

The V and J genes are TRBV10-3 and TRBJ2-5; the D gene is possibly TRBD1 (6 bases). CDR1 and CDR2 (germline): ENHRY, SYGVKD. CDR3 length: 17 amino acids. V dropped 0 bases and J dropped 3 bases, with 17 bases sitting between them. CDR3 DNA: TGTGCCATCAGTGAGTCATTCATTGACAGGAGCGAAGAGACCCAGTACTTC. It codes for CAISESFIDRSEETQYF.

The chain links TRBV11-3 to TRBJ2-1; a possible D gene is TRBD1 (6 bases). Trimming cost V 1 base and J 8 bases, with 15 bases left between them. CDR1 is SGHNT, CDR2 YENEEA, per germline. The CDR3 length is 15 residues. This CDR3 reads CASSLGGQVGHEQFF. In DNA form, the CDR3 reads TGTGCCAGCAGCTTAGGGGGGCAGGTCGGCCATGAGCAGTTCTTC.

In this sample, this clone turned up once. V is TRBV19 and J is TRBJ2-2; 7 nucleotides match TRBD2. Germline V gives CDR1 LNHDA, CDR2 SQIVND (reference sequence). The CDR3 runs 14 residues. V gave up 8 bases and J gave up 1 base; unmatched junction bases: 4. CDR3: CASDRTRNTGELFF. CDR3 DNA: TGTGCCAGTGATCGGACTAGGAACACCGGGGAGCTGTTTTTT.